This TCR beta chain came from a study of T cell responses to AZD1222 COVID-19 vaccine. General study results and limits: Unmutated variant regions reportedly attract nearly half of all spike-specific TCRs.

Clones were read by immunoSEQ multiplex PCR, and TCRdb kept only the in-frame ones, dropping some. The data show more than 75,000 clones, around 89% seen once. As regards this clone: Its specificity is not known.

The length of the CDR3 is 13 residues. V lost 5 bases and J 5 bases, leaving 12 bases between the germline ends. The germline CDR1 and CDR2 sequences are SEHNR and FQNEAQ (reference sequence). The V and J genes are TRBV7-9 and TRBJ1-2; D is possibly TRBD1 (6 bases). The receptor comes from an adult in good health. Here the sequenced sample was peripheral blood, taken on day 0 of AZD1222 vaccination. CDR3 coding DNA: TGTGCCAGCAGCGGCGACACAGGGTATGGCTACACCTTC. Translation gives CASSGDTGYGYTF. The full variable domain, its missing parts supplied by reference TRBV7-9 and TRBJ1-2, is DTGVSQNPRHKITKRGQNVTFRCDPISEHNRLYWYRQTLGQGPEFLTYFQNEAQLEKSRLLSDRFSAERPKGSFSTLEIQRTEQGDSAMYLCASSGDTGYGYTFGSGTRLTVV.